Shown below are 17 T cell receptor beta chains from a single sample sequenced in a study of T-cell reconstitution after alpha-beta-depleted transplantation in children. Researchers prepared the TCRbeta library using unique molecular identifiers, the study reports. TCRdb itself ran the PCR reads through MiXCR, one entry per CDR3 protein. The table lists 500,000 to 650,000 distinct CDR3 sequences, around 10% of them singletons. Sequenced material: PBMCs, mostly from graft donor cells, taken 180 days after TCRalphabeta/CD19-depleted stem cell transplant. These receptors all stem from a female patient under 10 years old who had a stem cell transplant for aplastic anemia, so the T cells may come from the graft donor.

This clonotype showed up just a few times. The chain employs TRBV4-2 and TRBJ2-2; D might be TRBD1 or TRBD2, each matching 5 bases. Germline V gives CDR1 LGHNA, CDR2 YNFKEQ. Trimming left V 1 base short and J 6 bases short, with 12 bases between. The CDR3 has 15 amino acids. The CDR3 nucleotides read TGTGCCAGCAGCCAAGGTCTTCCGGGACCCGGGGAGCTGTTTTTT. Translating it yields CASSQGLPGPGELFF.

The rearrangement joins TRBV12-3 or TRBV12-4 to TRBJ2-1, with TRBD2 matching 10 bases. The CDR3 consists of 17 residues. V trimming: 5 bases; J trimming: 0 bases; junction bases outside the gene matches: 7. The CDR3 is CASSPIAGGSSYNEQFF. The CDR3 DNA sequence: TGTGCCAGCAGTCCCATAGCGGGGGGAAGCTCCTACAATGAGCAGTTCTTC.

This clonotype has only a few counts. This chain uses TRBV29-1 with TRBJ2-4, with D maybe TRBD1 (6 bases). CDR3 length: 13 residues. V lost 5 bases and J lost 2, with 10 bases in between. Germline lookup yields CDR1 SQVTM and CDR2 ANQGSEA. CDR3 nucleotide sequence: TGCAGCGTTTTACAGGGAACCAAAAACATTCAGTACTTC. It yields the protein CSVLQGTKNIQYF.

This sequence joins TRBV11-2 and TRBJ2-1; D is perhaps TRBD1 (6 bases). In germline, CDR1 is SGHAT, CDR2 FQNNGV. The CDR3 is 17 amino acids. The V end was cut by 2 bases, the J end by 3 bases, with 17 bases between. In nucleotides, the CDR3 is TGTGCCAGCAGCTTAACCCGAGCTGGGGGCGTCTACAATGAGCAGTTCTTC. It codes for CASSLTRAGGVYNEQFF.

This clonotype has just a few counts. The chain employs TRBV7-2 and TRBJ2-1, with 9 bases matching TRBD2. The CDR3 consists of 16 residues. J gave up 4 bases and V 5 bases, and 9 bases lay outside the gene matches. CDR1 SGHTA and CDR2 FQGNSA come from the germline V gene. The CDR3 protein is CASSPGTSPRYNEQFF. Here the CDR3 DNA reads TGTGCCAGCAGCCCCGGGACTAGCCCGAGATACAATGAGCAGTTCTTC.

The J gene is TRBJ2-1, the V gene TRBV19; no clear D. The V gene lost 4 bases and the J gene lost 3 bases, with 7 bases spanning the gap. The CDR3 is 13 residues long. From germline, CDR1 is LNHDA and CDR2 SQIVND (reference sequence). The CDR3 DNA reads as TGTGCCAGTAGTAGCACAAGCTACAATGAGCAGTTCTTC. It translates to CASSSTSYNEQFF.

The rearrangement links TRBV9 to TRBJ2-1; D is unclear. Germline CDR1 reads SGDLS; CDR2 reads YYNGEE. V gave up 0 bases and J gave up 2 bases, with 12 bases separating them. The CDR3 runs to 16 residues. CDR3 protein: CASSVDGHHAYNEQFF. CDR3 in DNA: TGTGCCAGCAGCGTAGACGGCCACCACGCCTACAATGAGCAGTTCTTC.

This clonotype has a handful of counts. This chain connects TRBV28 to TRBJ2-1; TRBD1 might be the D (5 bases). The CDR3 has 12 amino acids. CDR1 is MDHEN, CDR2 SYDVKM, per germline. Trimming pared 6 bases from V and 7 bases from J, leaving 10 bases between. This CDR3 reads CASSIRVNEQFF. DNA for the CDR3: TGTGCCAGCAGCATCAGGGTAAATGAGCAGTTCTTC.

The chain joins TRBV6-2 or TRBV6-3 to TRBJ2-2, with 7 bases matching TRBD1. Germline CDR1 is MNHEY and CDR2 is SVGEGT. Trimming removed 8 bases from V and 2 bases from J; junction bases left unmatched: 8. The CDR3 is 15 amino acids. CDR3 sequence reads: CASLPTGINTGELFF. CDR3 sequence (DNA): TGTGCCAGCCTTCCGACAGGGATTAACACCGGGGAGCTGTTTTTT.

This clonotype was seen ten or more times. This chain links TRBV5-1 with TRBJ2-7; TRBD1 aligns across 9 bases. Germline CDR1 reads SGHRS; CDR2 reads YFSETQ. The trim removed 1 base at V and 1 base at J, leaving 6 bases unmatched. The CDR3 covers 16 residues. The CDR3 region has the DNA TGCGCCAGCAGCTTGCTTCCGGGACAGGGTTCCTACGAGCAGTACTTC. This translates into CASSLLPGQGSYEQYF.

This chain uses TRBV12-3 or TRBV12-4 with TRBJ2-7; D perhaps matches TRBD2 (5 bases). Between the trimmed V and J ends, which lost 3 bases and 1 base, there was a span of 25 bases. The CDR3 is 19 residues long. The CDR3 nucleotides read TGTGCCAGCAGTTTGTCTTTCCTCGGTAGGACTCCTGTATCCTACGAGCAGTACTTC. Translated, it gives CASSLSFLGRTPVSYEQYF.

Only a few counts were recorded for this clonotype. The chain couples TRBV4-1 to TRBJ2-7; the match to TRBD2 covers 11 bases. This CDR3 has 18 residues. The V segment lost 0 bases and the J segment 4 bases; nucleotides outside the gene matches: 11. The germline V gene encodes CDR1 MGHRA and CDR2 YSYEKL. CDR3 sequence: CASSQDPRLAGHRYEQYV. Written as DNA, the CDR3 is TGCGCCAGCAGCCAAGATCCCCGACTAGCGGGACACCGTTACGAGCAGTACGTC.

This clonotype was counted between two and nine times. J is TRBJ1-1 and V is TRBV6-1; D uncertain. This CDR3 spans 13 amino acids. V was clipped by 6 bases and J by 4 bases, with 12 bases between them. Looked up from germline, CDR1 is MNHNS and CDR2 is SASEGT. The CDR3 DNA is TGTGCCAGCAGGGCGAGACTGGTCACTGAAGCTTTCTTT. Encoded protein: CASRARLVTEAFF.

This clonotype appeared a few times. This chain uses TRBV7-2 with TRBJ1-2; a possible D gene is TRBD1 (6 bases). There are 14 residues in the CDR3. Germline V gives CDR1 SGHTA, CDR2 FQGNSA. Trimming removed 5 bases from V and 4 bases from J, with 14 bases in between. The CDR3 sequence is CASSRIRGGYGYTF. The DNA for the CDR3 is TGTGCCAGCAGCCGTATAAGGGGGGGCTATGGCTACACCTTC.

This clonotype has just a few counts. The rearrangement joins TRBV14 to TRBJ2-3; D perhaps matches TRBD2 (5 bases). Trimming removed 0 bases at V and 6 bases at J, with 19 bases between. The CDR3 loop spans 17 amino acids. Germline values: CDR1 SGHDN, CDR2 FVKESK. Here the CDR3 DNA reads TGTGCCAGCAGCCAAGAAGGATTGGCCGGAGGAATGGATACGCAGTATTTT. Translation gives CASSQEGLAGGMDTQYF.

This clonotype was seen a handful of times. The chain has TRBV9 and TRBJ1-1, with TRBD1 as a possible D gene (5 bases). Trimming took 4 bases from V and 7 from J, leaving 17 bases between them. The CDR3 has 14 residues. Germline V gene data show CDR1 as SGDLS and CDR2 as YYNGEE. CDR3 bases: TGTGCCAGCAGCCCGGCAGTCGGGGGGGGTGAAGCTTTCTTT. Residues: CASSPAVGGGEAFF.

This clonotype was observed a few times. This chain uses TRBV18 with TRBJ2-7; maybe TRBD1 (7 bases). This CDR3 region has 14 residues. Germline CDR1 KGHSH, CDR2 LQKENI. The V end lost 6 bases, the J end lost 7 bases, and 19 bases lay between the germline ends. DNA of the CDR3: TGTGCCAGCTCGCCGCCTTACAGGGGAGGAGAGCAGTACTTC. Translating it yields CASSPPYRGGEQYF.